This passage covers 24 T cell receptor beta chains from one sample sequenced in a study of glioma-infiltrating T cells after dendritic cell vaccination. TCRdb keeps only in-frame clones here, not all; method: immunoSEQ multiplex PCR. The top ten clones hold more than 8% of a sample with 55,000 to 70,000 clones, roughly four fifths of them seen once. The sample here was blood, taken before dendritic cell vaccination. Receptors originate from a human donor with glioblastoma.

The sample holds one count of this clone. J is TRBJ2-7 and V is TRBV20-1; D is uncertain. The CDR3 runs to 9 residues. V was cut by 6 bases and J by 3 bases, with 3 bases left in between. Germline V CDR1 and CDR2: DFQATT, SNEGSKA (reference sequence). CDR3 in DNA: TGCAGTGCCTTCTACGAGCAGTACTTC. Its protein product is CSAFYEQYF.

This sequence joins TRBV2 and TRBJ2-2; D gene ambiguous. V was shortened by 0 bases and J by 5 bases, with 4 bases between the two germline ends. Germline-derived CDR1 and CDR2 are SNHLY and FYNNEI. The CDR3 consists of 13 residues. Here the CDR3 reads CASSEAETGELFF. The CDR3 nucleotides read TGTGCCAGCAGTGAAGCGGAGACCGGGGAGCTGTTTTTT.

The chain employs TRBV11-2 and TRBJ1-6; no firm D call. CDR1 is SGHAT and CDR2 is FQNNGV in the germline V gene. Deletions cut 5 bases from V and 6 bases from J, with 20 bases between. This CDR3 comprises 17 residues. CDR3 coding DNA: TGTGCCAGCAGCCCCGCGGGAGGAGCCCCACCTAATTCACCCCTCCACTTT. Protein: CASSPAGGAPPNSPLHF.

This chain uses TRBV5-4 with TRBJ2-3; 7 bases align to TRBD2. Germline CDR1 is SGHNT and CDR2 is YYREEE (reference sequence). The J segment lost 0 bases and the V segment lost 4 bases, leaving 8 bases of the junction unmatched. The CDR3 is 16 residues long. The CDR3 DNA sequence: TGTGCCAGCAGCGACCCCTGGGGGGGGAGCACAGATACGCAGTATTTT. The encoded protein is CASSDPWGGSTDTQYF.

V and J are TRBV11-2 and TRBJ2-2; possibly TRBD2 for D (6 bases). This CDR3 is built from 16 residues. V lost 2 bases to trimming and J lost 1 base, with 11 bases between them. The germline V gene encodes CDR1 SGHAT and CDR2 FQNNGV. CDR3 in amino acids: CASSLQGGLNTGELFF. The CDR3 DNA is TGTGCCAGCAGCTTACAAGGAGGGCTGAACACCGGGGAGCTGTTTTTT.

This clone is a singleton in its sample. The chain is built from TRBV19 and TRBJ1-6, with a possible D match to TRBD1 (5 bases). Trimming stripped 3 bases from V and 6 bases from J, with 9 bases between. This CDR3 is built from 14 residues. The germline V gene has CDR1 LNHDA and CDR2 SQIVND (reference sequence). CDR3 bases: TGTGCCAGTAGTATCGGGGGTAGTAATTCACCCCTCCACTTT. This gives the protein CASSIGGSNSPLHF.

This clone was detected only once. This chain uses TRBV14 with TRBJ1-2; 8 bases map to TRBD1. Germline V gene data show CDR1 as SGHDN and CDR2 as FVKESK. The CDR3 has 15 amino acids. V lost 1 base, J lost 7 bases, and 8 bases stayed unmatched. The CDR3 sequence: CASSQVGTGERGYTF. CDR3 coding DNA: TGTGCCAGCAGCCAAGTGGGGACAGGCGAACGTGGCTACACCTTC.

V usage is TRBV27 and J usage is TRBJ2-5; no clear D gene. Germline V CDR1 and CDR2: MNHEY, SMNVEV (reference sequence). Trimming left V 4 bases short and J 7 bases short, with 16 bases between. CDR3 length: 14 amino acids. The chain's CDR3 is CASSSAPGIGTQYF. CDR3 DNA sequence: TGTGCCAGCAGTTCGGCTCCGGGTATCGGGACCCAGTACTTC.

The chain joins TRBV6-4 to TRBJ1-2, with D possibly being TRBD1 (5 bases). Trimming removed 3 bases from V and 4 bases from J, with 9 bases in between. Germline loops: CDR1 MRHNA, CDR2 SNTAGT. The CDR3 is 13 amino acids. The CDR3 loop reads CASSEPGLYGYTF. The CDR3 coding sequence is TGTGCCAGCAGTGAACCGGGACTCTATGGCTACACCTTC.

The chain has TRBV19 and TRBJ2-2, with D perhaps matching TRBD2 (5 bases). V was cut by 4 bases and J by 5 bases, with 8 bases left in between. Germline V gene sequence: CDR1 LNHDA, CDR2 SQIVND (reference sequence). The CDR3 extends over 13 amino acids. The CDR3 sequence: CASSNERTGELFF. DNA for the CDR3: TGTGCCAGTAGTAATGAGCGGACCGGGGAGCTGTTTTTT.

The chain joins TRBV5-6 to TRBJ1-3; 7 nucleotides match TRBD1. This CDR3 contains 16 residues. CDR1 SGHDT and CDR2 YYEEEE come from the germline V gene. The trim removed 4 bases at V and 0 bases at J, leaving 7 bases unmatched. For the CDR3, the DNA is TGTGCCAGCAGCCCAGTGCCAGGGGGCTCTGGAAACACCATATATTTT. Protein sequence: CASSPVPGGSGNTIYF.

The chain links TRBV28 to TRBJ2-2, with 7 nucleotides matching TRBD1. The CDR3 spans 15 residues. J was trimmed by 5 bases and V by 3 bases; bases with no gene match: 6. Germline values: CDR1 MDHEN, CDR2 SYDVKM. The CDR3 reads CASSFSRGRTGELFF. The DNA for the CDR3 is TGTGCCAGCAGTTTTTCGAGGGGGCGAACCGGGGAGCTGTTTTTT.

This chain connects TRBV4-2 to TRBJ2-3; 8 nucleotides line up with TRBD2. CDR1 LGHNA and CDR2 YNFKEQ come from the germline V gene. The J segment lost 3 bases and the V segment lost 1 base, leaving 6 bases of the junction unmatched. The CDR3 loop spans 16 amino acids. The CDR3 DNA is TGTGCCAGCAGCCAAGTGGTCGGCGGGGGGACAGATACGCAGTATTTT. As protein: CASSQVVGGGTDTQYF.

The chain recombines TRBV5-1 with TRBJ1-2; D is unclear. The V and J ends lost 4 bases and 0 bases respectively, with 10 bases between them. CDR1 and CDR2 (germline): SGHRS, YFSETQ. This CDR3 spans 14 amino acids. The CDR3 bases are TGCGCCAGCAGCCCCTCGGGGTCTAACTATGGCTACACCTTC. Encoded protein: CASSPSGSNYGYTF.

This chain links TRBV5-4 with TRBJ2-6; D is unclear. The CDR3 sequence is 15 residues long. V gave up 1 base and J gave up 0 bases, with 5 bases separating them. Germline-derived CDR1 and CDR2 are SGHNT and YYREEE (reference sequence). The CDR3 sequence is CASSLLSSGANVLTF. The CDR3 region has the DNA TGTGCCAGCAGCTTGCTATCCTCTGGGGCCAACGTCCTGACTTTC.

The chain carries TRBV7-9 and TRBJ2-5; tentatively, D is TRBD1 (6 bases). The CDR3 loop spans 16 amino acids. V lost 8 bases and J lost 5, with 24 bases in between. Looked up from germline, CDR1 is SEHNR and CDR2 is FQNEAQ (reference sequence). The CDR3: CASQFSWGPGDETQYF. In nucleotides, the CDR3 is TGTGCCAGCCAATTTTCCTGGGGCCCAGGGGATGAGACCCAGTACTTC.

The CDR3 protein is CSARADEQYF. The CDR3 DNA reads TGCAGTGCTAGGGCGGACGAGCAGTACTTC. J is TRBJ2-7 and V is TRBV20-1, with D unresolved. Germline CDR1 DFQATT, CDR2 SNEGSKA (reference sequence). Between the trimmed V and J ends, which lost 3 bases and 5 bases, there was a span of 5 bases. The CDR3 runs to 10 residues.

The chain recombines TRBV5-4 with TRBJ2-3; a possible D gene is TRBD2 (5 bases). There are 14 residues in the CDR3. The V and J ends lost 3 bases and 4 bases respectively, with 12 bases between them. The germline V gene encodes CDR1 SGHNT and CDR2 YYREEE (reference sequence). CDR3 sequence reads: CASSSELGADTQYF. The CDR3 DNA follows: TGTGCCAGCAGCTCGGAACTAGGCGCAGATACGCAGTATTTT.

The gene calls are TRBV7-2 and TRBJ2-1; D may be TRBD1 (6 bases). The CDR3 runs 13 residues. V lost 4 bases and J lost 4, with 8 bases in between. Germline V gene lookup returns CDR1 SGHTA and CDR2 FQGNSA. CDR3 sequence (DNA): TGTGCCAGCAGCTCGCAGGGGTACAATGAGCAGTTCTTC. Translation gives CASSSQGYNEQFF.

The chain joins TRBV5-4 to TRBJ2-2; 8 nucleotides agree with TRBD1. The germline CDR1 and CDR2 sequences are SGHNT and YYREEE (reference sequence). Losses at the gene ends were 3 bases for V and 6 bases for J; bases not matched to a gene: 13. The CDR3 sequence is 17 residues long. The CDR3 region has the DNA TGTGCCAGCAGCTGGGGACAGGCGCCACTTGGGGCCGGGGAGCTGTTTTTT. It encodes CASSWGQAPLGAGELFF.

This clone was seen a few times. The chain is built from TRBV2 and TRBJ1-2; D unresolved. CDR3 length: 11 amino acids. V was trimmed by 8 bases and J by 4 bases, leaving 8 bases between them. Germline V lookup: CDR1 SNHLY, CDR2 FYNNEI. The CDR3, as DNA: TGTGCCAGCGCAGAAGTCTATGGCTACACCTTC. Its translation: CASAEVYGYTF.

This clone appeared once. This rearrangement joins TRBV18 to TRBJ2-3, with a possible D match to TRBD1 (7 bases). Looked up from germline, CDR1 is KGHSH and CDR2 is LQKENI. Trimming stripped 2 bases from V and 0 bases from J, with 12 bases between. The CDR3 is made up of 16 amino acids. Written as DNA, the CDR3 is TGTGCCAGCTCACCAACTGCAGGGGGGAGCACAGATACGCAGTATTTT. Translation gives CASSPTAGGSTDTQYF.

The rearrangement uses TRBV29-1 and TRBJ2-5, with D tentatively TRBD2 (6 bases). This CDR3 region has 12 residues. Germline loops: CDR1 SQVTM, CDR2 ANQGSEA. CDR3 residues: CSHRGYQETQYF. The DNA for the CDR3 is TGCAGTCACCGGGGGTACCAAGAGACCCAGTACTTC.

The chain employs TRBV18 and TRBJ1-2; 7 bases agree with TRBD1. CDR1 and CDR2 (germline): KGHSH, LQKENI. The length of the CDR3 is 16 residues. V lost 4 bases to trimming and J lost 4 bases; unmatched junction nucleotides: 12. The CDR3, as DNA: TGTGCCAGCTCACGATCTCCCACAGGGGATGTCTATGGCTACACCTTC. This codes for CASSRSPTGDVYGYTF.